These 13 T cell receptor beta chains were sequenced from one sample in a study of blood T cell repertoires in COVID-19. TCRdb's copy holds only in-frame clones and misses some; the assay was immunoSEQ multiplex PCR. The repertoire holds roughly 230,000 clones, with about 87% as singletons. The sequencing sample was made of peripheral blood. These TCRs come from a man aged 65 to 85 with acute or convalescent COVID-19.

This chain connects TRBV9 to TRBJ1-5; D not certain. Germline loops: CDR1 SGDLS, CDR2 YYNGEE. This CDR3 spans 15 amino acids. The V end lost 0 bases, the J end lost 2 bases, and 9 bases lay between the germline ends. The CDR3 region has the DNA TGTGCCAGCAGCGTAGACGGCGGGGGCAATCAGCCCCAGCATTTT. Residues: CASSVDGGGNQPQHF.

The chain links TRBV27 to TRBJ2-7; 11 bases are shared with TRBD2. This CDR3 is 18 amino acids long. Germline CDR1 and CDR2: MNHEY and SMNVEV (reference sequence). V was pared by 1 base and J by 3 bases, with 11 bases of the junction left unmatched. The CDR3 DNA reads as TGTGCCAGCAGTTTATTGGGTCTAGCGGGAGGCCAAAGCTACGAGCAGTACTTC. Its protein is CASSLLGLAGGQSYEQYF.

The CDR3 reads CASSSWTGVTGELFF. In DNA, the CDR3 is TGTGCCAGCAGTTCTTGGACAGGAGTCACCGGGGAGCTGTTTTTT. The chain is built from TRBV7-2 and TRBJ2-2; 7 positions match TRBD1. V was pared by 6 bases and J by 4 bases, with 8 bases of the junction left unmatched. This CDR3 contains 15 residues. The germline V gene encodes CDR1 SGHTA and CDR2 FQGNSA.

Turning to this clone: The junction does not match germline at one end; this may be a read error. V usage is TRBV6-4 and J usage is TRBJ2-7; 10 bases agree with TRBD2. Germline V gene data show CDR1 as MRHNA and CDR2 as SNTAGT. The CDR3 contains 17 residues. CDR3 region: CASIRLAGLPNSYQQYF. CDR3 bases: TGTGCCAGCATCAGACTAGCGGGCCTACCAAACAGCTACCAGCAGTACTTC.

This sequence joins TRBV7-8 and TRBJ2-1; the D gene is possibly TRBD2 (5 bases). Germline V gene sequence: CDR1 SGHVS, CDR2 FQNEAQ. The CDR3 consists of 12 residues. V was trimmed by 5 bases and J by 10 bases, leaving 12 bases between them. CDR3 residues: CASSQRDKEQFF. In DNA form, the CDR3 reads TGTGCCAGCAGCCAGAGGGATAAAGAGCAGTTCTTC.

This chain uses TRBV7-3 with TRBJ1-1; a possible D gene is TRBD1 (6 bases). The length of the CDR3 is 15 residues. Germline V gives CDR1 SGHTA, CDR2 FQGTGA. Trimming cost V 5 bases and J 3 bases, with 16 bases left between them. CDR3 in amino acids: CASSQQGLGYTEAFF. The CDR3 nucleotides read TGTGCCAGCAGCCAACAGGGTTTAGGTTACACTGAAGCTTTCTTT.

This clone was seen once. V usage is TRBV6-2 or TRBV6-3 and J usage is TRBJ2-1, with TRBD2 matching over 11 bases. Per the germline V gene, CDR1 is MNHEY and CDR2 is SVGEGT. The ends lost 2 bases at V and 8 bases at J; junction bases unmatched: 5. This CDR3 is built from 15 residues. CDR3 in amino acids: CASSYIVAGGYEQFF. The CDR3 nucleotides are TGTGCCAGCAGTTACATAGTAGCGGGAGGGTATGAGCAGTTCTTC.

Concerning this clone itself: The same CDR3 arises from other DNA sequences in this sample as well. This chain connects TRBV5-6 to TRBJ2-7; a weak D match, TRBD1 (5 bases). The CDR3 length is 12 residues. Germline V CDR1 and CDR2: SGHDT, YYEEEE. Trimming took 2 bases from V and 2 from J, leaving 5 bases between them. CDR3 residues: CASSLGAYEQYF. The CDR3 DNA reads as TGTGCCAGCAGCTTAGGGGCCTACGAGCAGTACTTC.

The chain recombines TRBV2 with TRBJ2-5; possible D gene TRBD2, 5 bases. CDR1 is SNHLY and CDR2 is FYNNEI in the germline V gene. This CDR3 region has 15 residues. The germline V and J ends were trimmed by 0 bases and 0 bases, with 8 bases remaining between them. CDR3 nucleotides: TGTGCCAGCAGTGAAGCGGACTTGTACCAAGAGACCCAGTACTTC. This sequence encodes CASSEADLYQETQYF.

The chain employs TRBV28 and TRBJ2-7; 9 bases align to TRBD1. The CDR3 contains 14 residues. V gave up 6 bases and J gave up 3 bases; unmatched junction bases: 6. Per the germline V gene, CDR1 is MDHEN and CDR2 is SYDVKM. CDR3 sequence reads: CASRTDRGNYEQYF. CDR3 in DNA: TGTGCCAGCAGAACGGACAGGGGAAACTACGAGCAGTACTTC.

The chain carries TRBV6-6 and TRBJ1-5, with D tentatively TRBD1 (6 bases). The germline V gene encodes CDR1 MNHNY and CDR2 SVGAGI (reference sequence). The CDR3 extends over 14 amino acids. The V gene lost 4 bases and the J gene lost 4 bases, with 11 bases spanning the gap. In DNA form, the CDR3 reads TGTGCCAGCAGTTCTGGACAGACAAATCAGCCCCAGCATTTT. Amino acids: CASSSGQTNQPQHF.

The chain couples TRBV29-1 to TRBJ2-1; 9 positions match TRBD2. J lost 10 bases, V lost 1 base, and 8 bases had no gene match. Germline V gene lookup returns CDR1 SQVTM and CDR2 ANQGSEA. CDR3 size: 14 residues. CDR3 sequence reads: CSVEVVSGRREQFF. As DNA, the CDR3 is TGCAGCGTTGAAGTGGTTAGCGGGAGACGCGAGCAGTTCTTC.

This sequence joins TRBV7-3 and TRBJ2-1; 9 nucleotides line up with TRBD2. J gave up 7 bases and V 4 bases, and 8 bases lay outside the gene matches. The CDR3 consists of 15 residues. Germline assignment: CDR1 SGHTA and CDR2 FQGTGA. CDR3 nucleotides: TGTGCCAGCAGCTCTCGGAATAGCGGGAGAAATGAGCAGTTCTTC. It encodes CASSSRNSGRNEQFF.